This T cell receptor beta chain was captured by sequencing in a study of radiation and T cells in renal cell carcinoma. The germline gives CDR1 MNHEY, CDR2 SVGAGI. Trimming removed 0 bases from V and 8 bases from J, with 7 bases in between. The CDR3 has 12 residues. Measured with immunoSEQ multiplex PCR; TCRdb has only the in-frame clones, and not every one. There are 14,000 or so clones in the sample; around three fifths occur only once, and roughly 27% lies in the top ten. A remark on this clone: The antigen is unknown.

The sample's treatment: 15 Gy SBRT to primary tumor, nephrectomy 4 weeks later. Nephrectomy followed 15 Gy stereotactic body radiation by 4 weeks. Findings and limits, study-wide: Top 100 clonotypes averaged around 50% in irradiated versus around 45% in nephrectomy-only tumors. Tumor samples were small regions of around 1 g. In blood, top tumor clones expanded by 2 weeks, shrinking by 4.

The J gene is TRBJ1-2, the V gene TRBV6-5; tentatively, D is TRBD1 (5 bases). The TCR comes from a woman in her sixties or seventies with renal cell carcinoma. Sequencing was performed on tumor tissue, taken from a patient whose treatment included radiotherapy and nephrectomy. CDR3 residues: CASSYSEGGYTF. DNA of the CDR3: TGTGCCAGCAGTTACTCGGAGGGGGGCTACACCTTC.